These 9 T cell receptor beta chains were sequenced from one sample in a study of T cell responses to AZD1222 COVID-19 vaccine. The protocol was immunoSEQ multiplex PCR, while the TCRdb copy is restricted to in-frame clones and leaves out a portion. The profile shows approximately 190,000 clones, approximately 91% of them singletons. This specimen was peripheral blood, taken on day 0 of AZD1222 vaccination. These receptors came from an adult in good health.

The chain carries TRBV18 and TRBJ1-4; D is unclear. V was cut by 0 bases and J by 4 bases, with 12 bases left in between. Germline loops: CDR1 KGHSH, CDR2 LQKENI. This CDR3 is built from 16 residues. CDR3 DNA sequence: TGTGCCAGCTCACCACCGCAGGCAGTTTTTAATGAAAAACTGTTTTTT. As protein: CASSPPQAVFNEKLFF.

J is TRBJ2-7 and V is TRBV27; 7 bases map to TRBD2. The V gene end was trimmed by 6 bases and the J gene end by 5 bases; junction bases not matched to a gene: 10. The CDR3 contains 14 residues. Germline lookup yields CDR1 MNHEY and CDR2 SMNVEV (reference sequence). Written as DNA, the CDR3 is TGTGCCAGCAGCCCAGTGGGGGGAGGGAACGAGCAGTACTTC. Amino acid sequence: CASSPVGGGNEQYF.

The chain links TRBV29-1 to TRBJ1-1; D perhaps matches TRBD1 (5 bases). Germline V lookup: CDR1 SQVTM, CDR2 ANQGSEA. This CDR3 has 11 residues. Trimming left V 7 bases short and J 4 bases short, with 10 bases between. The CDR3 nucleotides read TGCAGCGGATTGGGGACCACTGAAGCTTTCTTT. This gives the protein CSGLGTTEAFF.

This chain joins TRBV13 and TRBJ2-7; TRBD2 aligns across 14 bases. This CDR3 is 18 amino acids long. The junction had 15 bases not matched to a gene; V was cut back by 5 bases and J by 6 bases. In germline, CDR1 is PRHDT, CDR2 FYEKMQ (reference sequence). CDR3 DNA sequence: TGTGCCAGCAGCCGGCGTTCCAGGGGACTAGCGGGAGTTGGCGAGCAGTACTTC. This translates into CASSRRSRGLAGVGEQYF.

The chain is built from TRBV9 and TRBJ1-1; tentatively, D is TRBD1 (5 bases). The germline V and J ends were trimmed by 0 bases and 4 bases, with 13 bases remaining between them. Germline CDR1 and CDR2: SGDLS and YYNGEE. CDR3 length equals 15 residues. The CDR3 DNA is TGTGCCAGCAGCGTAGGGGGCACTCTACCCACTGAAGCTTTCTTT. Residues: CASSVGGTLPTEAFF.

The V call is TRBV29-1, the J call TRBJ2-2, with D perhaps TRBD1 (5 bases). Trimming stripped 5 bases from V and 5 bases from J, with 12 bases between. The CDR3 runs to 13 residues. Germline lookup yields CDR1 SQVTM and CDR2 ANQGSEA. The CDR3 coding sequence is TGCAGCGTTCAGGCAGGGCGGACCGGGGAGCTGTTTTTT. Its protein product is CSVQAGRTGELFF.

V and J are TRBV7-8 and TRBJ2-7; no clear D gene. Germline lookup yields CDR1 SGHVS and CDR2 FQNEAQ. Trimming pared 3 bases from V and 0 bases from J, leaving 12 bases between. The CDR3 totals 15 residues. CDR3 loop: CASSFINPRSYEQYF. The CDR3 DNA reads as TGTGCCAGCAGCTTTATTAACCCACGCTCCTACGAGCAGTACTTC.

Here the CDR3 reads CASSWNTGELFF. The CDR3 DNA sequence: TGTGCCAGCAGCTGGAACACCGGGGAGCTGTTTTTT. The chain has TRBV7-9 and TRBJ2-2; unclear D gene. The germline V gene has CDR1 SEHNR and CDR2 FQNEAQ (reference sequence). CDR3 length: 12 amino acids. Deletions cut 4 bases from V and 1 base from J, with 1 base between.

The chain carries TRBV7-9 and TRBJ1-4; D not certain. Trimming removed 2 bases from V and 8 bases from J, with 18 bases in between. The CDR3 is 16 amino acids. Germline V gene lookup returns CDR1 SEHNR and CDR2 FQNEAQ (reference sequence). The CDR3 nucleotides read TGTGCCAGCAGCTTAAAGTTGGAGGCAGGACGAGAAAAACTGTTTTTT. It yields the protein CASSLKLEAGREKLFF.